This is a list of T cell receptor beta chains from one sample in a study of T cell responses to AZD1222 COVID-19 vaccine. Data came from immunoSEQ multiplex PCR; TCRdb stores just in-frame clones and leaves some out. The table has 150,000 or so clones, roughly nine tenths seen once. Sequenced material: peripheral blood, taken on day 0 of AZD1222 vaccination. Receptors originate from an adult in good health. The conserved cysteine and the conserved F or W are not part of the CDR3 here.

>TRBV11-2|13
ASSVRTGGRTEAF
>TRBV6-5|12
ASSYSRVTDEQY
>TRBV4-1|11
ASSQDYRMRGF
>TRBV5-1|11
ASSSQSLNEQY
>TRBV6-5|11
ASSAQGTAEAF
>TRBV15|15
ATSRDILAGNYNEQF
>TRBV5-1|12
ASSPWGGSYEQY
>TRBV19|11
ASSFKQGNEQF
>TRBV19|11
ASSIGNQETQY
>TRBV28|12
ASRTGGQGYGYT
>TRBV4-3|14
ASSQDPAGGPDEQF
>TRBV7-9|16
ASRPGTSWGSGANVLT
>TRBV6-5|12
ASSYGKVTDTQY
>TRBV6-5|12
ASRRGGATYEQY
>TRBV11-3|14
ASSLPSGSSGNTIY
>TRBV9|11
ASSADRGSEAF
>TRBV12-3/TRBV12-4|10
ASSDNNSPLH
>TRBV18|13
ASSLTGASNQPQH
>TRBV18|13
ASSLQGSGANVLT
>TRBV6-6|10
ASSYTDQPQH
>TRBV28|13
ASSLATSRSYEQY
>TRBV6-5|11
ASRGAGNQPQH
>TRBV28|11
ASSPGQGGRAF
>TRBV9|14
ASSRTPGQGAIEQF
>TRBV27|13
ASSYDRGGLNEQF
>TRBV5-6|11
ASTSQDIYGYT
>TRBV3-1/TRBV3-2|12
ASSQVAMGGFLH
>TRBV9|12
ASSVGTGGDTQY
>TRBV6-2/TRBV6-3|12
ASSYGRRNQPQH
>TRBV11-2|13
ASSSIDRFSYEQY
>TRBV27|15
ASSPRSGAGTNSPLH
>TRBV18|13
ASSPPSGGANVLT
>TRBV5-1|14
ASSFGTGGSGNTIY
>TRBV11-2|13
ASSWSGTDNSPLH
>TRBV24-1|10
ATSRQGETQY
>TRBV5-1|14
ASSLAGQGFNEKLF
>TRBV11-2|12
ASSFGTGVGGAF
>TRBV11-2|12
ASSLGGYNSPLH
>TRBV12-5|15
ASGLPLAGVLPDTQY
>TRBV15|16
ATSRERGLAGQHNEQF
>TRBV5-1|13
ASSRDSPSTDTQY